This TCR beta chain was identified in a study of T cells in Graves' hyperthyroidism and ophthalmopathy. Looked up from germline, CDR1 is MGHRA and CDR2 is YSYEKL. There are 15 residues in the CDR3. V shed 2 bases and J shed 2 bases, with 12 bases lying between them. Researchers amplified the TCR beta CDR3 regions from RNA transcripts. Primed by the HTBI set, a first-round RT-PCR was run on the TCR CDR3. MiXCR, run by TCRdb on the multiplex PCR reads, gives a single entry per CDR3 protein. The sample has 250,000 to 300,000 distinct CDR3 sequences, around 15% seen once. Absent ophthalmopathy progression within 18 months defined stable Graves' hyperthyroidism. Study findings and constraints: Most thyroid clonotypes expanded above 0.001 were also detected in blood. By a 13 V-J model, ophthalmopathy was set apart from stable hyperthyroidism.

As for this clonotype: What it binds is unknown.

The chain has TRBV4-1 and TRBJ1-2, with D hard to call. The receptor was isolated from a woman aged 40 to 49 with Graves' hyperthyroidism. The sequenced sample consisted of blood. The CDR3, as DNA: TGCGCCAGCAGCCAAACCTTCCGGGAGAACTATGGCTACACCTTC. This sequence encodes CASSQTFRENYGYTF.